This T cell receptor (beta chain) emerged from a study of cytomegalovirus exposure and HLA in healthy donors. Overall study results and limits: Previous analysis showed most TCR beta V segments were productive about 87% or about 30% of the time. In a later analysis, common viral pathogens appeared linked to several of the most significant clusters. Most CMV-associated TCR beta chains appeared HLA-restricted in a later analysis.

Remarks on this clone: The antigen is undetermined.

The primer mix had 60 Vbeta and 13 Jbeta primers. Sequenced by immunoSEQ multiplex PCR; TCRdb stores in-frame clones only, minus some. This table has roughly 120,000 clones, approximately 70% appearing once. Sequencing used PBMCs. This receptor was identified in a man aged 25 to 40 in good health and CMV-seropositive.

This CDR3 reads CASSPPYRDKAFF. As DNA, the CDR3 is TGCGCCAGCAGCCCACCTTACAGGGACAAAGCTTTCTTT. The chain joins TRBV4-1 to TRBJ1-1; a possible D gene is TRBD1 (6 bases). The ends were cut back, 4 bases at V and 9 bases at J, with 15 bases in the middle. Germline loops: CDR1 MGHRA, CDR2 YSYEKL. The CDR3 runs 13 residues.